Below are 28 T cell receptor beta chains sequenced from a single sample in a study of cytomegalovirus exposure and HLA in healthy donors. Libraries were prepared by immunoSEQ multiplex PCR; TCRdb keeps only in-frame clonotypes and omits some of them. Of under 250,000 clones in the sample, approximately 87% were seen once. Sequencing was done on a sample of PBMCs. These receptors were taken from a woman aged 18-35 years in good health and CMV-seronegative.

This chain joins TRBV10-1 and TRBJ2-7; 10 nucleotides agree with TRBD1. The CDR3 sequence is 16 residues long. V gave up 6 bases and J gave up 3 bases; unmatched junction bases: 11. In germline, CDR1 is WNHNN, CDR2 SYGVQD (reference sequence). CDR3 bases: TGCGCCAGCAGCCGTTTTCCGGACAGGGGGTTCTACGAGCAGTACTTC. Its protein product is CASSRFPDRGFYEQYF.

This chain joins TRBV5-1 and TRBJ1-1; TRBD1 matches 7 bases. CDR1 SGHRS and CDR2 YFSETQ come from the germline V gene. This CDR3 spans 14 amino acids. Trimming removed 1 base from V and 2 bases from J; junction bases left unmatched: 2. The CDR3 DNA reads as TGCGCCAGCAGCTTGACAGGGGTCAACACTGAAGCTTTCTTT. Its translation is CASSLTGVNTEAFF.

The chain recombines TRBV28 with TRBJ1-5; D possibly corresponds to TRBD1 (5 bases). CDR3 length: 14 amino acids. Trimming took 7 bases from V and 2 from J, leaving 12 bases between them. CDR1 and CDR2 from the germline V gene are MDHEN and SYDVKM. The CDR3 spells CASKSGAGNQPQHF. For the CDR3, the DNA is TGTGCCAGCAAATCCGGGGCGGGCAATCAGCCCCAGCATTTT.

In DNA, the CDR3 is TGTGCCAGTAGTATAGCAAACGGTGAAGCTTTCTTT. Amino acid sequence: CASSIANGEAFF. The chain combines TRBV19 with TRBJ1-1, with D unclear. V shed 1 base and J shed 7 bases, with 7 bases lying between them. This CDR3 contains 12 residues. Germline lookup yields CDR1 LNHDA and CDR2 SQIVND (reference sequence).

For the CDR3, the DNA is TGTGCCAGCTCACCTACTGGGCCCTCCAGTACATCTCAGCCCCAGCATTTT. Protein: CASSPTGPSSTSQPQHF. V and J are TRBV18 and TRBJ1-5, with D unclear. Germline V gene data show CDR1 as KGHSH and CDR2 as LQKENI. The CDR3 totals 17 residues. V was clipped by 3 bases and J by 6 bases, with 21 bases between them.

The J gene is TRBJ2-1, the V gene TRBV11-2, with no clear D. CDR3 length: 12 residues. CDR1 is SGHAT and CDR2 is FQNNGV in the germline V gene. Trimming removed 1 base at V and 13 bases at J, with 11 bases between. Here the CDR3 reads CASSLGTPFQFF. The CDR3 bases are TGTGCCAGCAGCTTAGGGACCCCGTTCCAGTTCTTC.

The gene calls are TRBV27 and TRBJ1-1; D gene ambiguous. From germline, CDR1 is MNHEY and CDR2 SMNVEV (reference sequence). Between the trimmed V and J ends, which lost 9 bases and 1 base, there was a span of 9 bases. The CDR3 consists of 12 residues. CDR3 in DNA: TGTGCCAGTTTGGGATCGAACACTGAAGCTTTCTTT. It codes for CASLGSNTEAFF.

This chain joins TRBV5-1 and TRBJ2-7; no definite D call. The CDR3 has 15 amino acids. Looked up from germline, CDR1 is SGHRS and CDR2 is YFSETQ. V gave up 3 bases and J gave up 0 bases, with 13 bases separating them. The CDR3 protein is CASSYQGLSSYEQYF. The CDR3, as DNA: TGCGCCAGCAGCTACCAAGGCCTGAGCTCCTACGAGCAGTACTTC.

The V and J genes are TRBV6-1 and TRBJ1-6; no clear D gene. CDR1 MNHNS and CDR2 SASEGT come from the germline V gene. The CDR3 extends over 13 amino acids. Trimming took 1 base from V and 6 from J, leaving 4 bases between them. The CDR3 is CASSEDSNSPLHF. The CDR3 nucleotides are TGTGCCAGCAGTGAAGACAGTAATTCACCCCTCCACTTT.

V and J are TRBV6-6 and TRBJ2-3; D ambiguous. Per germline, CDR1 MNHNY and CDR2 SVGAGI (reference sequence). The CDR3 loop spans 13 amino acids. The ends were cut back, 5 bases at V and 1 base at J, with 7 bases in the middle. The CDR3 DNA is TGTGCCAGCAGTCCCCGTGGCACAGATACGCAGTATTTT. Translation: CASSPRGTDTQYF.

Here the CDR3 reads CASSGRRYSGELFF. The CDR3 DNA reads as TGTGCCAGCAGTGGCCGACGTTACAGCGGGGAGCTGTTTTTT. This chain links TRBV6-1 with TRBJ2-2; D is unclear. Germline CDR1 is MNHNS and CDR2 is SASEGT. CDR3 size: 14 residues. V was trimmed by 4 bases and J by 7 bases, leaving 13 bases between them.

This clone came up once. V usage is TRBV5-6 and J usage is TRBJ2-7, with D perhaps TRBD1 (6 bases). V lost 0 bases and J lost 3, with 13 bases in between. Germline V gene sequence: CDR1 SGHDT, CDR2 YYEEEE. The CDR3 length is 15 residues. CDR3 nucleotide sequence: TGTGCCAGCAGCTTGGCCGGACAGTTAAACTACGAGCAGTACTTC. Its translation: CASSLAGQLNYEQYF.

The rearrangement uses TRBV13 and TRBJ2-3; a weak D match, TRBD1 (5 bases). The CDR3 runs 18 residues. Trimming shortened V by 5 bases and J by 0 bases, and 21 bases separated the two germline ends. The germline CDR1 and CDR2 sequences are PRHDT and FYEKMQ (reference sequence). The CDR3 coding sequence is TGTGCCAGCAGCCCTGCCCCGGAGACAGCAACTAGCACAGATACGCAGTATTTT. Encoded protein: CASSPAPETATSTDTQYF.

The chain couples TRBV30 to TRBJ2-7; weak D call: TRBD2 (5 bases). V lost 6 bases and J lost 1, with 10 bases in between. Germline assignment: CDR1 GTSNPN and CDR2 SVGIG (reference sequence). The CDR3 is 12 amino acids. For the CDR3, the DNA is TGTGCCTGCAGAGGGATTTCCTACGAGCAGTACTTC. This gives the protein CACRGISYEQYF.

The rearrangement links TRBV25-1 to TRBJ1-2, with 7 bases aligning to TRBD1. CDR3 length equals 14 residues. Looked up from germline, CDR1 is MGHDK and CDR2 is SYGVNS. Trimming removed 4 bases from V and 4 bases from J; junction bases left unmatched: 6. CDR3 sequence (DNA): TGTGCCAGCAGTGGGTCCCCAGGGGGCTATGGCTACACCTTC. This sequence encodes CASSGSPGGYGYTF.

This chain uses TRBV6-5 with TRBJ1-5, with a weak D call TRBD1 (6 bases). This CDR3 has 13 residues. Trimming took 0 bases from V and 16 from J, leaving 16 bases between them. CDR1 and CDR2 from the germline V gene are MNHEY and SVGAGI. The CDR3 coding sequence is TGTGCCAGCAGTTACTCTCTGGACAGACCCCTCCATTTT. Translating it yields CASSYSLDRPLHF.

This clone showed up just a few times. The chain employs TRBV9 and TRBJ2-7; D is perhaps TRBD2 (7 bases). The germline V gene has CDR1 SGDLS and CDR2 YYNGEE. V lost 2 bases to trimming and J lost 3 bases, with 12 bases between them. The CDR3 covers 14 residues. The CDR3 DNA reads TGTGCCAGCAGCGTTGGGGGAGGGGGCTACGAGCAGTACTTC. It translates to CASSVGGGGYEQYF.

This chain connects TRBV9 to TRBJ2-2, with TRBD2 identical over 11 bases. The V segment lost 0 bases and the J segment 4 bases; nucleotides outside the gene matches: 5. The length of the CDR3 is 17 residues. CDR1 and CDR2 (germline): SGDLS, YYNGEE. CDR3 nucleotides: TGTGCCAGCAGCGTAGCGGGGACTAGCGGAGGCACCGGGGAGCTGTTTTTT. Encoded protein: CASSVAGTSGGTGELFF.

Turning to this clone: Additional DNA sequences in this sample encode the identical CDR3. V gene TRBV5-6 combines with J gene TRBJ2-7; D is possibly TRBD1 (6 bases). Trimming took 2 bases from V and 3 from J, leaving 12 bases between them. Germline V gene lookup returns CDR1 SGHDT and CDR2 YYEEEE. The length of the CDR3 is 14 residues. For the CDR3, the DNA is TGTGCCAGCAGCTTAGGGACACGGGACTACGAGCAGTACTTC. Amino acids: CASSLGTRDYEQYF.

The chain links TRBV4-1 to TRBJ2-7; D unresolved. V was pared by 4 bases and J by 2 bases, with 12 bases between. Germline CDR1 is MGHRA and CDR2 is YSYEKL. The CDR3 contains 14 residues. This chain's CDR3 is CASSPRTPPYEQYF. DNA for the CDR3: TGCGCCAGCAGCCCACGGACGCCTCCCTACGAGCAGTACTTC.

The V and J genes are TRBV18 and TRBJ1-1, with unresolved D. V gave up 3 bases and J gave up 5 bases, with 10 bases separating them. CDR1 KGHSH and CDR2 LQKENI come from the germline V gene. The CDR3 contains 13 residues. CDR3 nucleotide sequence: TGTGCCAGCTCACCCAGTGGAGTAACTGAAGCTTTCTTT. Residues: CASSPSGVTEAFF.

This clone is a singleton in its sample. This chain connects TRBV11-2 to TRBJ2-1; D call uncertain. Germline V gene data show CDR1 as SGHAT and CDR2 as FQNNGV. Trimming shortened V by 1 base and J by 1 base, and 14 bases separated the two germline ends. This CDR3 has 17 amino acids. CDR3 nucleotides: TGTGCCAGCAGCTTAGGAGGCGGCAGGATATCCTACAATGAGCAGTTCTTC. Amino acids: CASSLGGGRISYNEQFF.

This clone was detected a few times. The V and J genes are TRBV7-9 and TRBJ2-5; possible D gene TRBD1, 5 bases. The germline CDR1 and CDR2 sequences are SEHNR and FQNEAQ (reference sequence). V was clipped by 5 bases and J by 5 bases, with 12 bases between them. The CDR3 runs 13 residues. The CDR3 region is CASSTQGLETQYF. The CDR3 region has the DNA TGTGCCAGCAGCACGCAGGGATTGGAGACCCAGTACTTC. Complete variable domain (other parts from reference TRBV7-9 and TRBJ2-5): DTGVSQNPRHKITKRGQNVTFRCDPISEHNRLYWYRQTLGQGPEFLTYFQNEAQLEKSRLLSDRFSAERPKGSFSTLEIQRTEQGDSAMYLCASSTQGLETQYFGPGTRLLVL.

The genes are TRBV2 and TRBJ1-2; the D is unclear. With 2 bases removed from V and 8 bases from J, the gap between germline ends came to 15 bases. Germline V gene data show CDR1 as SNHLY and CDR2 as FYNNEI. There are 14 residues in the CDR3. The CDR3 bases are TGTGCCAGCAGTGAAACTAACGTTCTCGGAGGCTACACCTTC. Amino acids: CASSETNVLGGYTF.

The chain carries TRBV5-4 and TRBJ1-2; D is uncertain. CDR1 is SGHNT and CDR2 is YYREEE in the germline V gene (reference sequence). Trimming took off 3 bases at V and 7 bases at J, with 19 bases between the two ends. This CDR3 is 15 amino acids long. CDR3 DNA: TGTGCCAGCAGCTCCAATGCCGGGGTTGTCGGTGGCTACACCTTC. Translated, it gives CASSSNAGVVGGYTF.

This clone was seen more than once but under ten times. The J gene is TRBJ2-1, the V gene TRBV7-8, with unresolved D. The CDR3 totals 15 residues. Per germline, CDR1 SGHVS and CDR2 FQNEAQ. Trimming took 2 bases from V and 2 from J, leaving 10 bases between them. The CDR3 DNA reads TGTGCCAGCAGCTTACTGGAAGGTGCCTACAATGAGCAGTTCTTC. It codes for CASSLLEGAYNEQFF.

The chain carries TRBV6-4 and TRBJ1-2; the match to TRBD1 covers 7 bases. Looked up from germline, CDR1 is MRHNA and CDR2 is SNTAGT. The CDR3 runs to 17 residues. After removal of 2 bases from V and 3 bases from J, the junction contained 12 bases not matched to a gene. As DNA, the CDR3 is TGTGCCAGCAGTGACAATGAGACGGACAGGCGAGACTATGGCTACACCTTC. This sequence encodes CASSDNETDRRDYGYTF.

CDR3 residues: CASSLPAPEQYF. CDR3 coding DNA: TGCGCCAGCAGCCTACCAGCCCCCGAGCAGTACTTC. This chain uses TRBV5-1 with TRBJ2-7, with D unresolved. V lost 4 bases and J lost 6, with 11 bases in between. The CDR3 runs 12 residues. The V gene's germline CDR1 is SGHRS and CDR2 YFSETQ.